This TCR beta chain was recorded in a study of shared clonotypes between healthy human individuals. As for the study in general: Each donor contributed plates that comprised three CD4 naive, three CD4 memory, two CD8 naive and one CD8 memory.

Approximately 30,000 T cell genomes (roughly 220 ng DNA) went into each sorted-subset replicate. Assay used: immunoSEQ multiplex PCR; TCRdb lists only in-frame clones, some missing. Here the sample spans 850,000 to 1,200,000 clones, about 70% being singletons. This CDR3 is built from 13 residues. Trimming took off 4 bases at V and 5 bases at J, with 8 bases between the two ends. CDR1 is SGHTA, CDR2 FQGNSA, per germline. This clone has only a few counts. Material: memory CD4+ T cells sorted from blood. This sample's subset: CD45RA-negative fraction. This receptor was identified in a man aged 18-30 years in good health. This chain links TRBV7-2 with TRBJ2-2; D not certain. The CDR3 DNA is TGTGCCAGCAGCTCCTTGCGTACCGGGGAGCTGTTTTTT. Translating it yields CASSSLRTGELFF.